These T cell receptor beta chains were read from a single sample in a study of regulatory T cells in long-lasting Graves disease. TCRdb called the multiplex PCR reads again in MiXCR, with one record for every CDR3 protein. In the table there are about 560,000 distinct CDR3 sequences, more than 15% of which are singletons. The data also belong to a second study, concerning T cells in Graves' hyperthyroidism and ophthalmopathy.

Material: peripheral blood mononuclear cells (PBMCs), obtained at new diagnosis, from a patient treated with antithyroid drugs. These TCRs come from a man aged 18 to 35 with Graves disease. Both conserved end residues are part of each CDR3. D genes are given only for firm matches. Some rows have no size entry. The others give once, few or many, or a class for an expanded clone.

clone_size	d_call	v_call	j_call	cdr3_aa	cdr3_nt
many	.	TRBV30	TRBJ2-5	CAWENRVWETQYF	TGTGCCTGGGAGAACAGGGTTTGGGAGACCCAGTACTTC
few	TRBD1	TRBV2	TRBJ1-5	CASSRTGRDQPQHF	TGTGCCAGCAGCAGGACAGGGAGGGATCAGCCCCAGCATTTT
few	TRBD2	TRBV2	TRBJ2-1	CASSEPGLAYEQFF	TGTGCCAGCAGCGAACCGGGACTAGCCTATGAGCAGTTCTTC
many	.	TRBV7-3	TRBJ2-1	CASSLDPNSYNEQFF	TGTGCCAGCAGCTTAGACCCTAACTCCTACAATGAGCAGTTCTTC
many	TRBD1	TRBV7-9	TRBJ1-5	CASSFWTGNSNQPQHF	TGTGCCAGCAGCTTCTGGACAGGGAATAGCAATCAGCCCCAGCATTTT
few	.	TRBV12-3/TRBV12-4	TRBJ2-3	CASSSRDVFKGYTDTQYF	TGTGCCAGCAGTTCCCGGGACGTCTTTAAAGGGTACACAGATACGCAGTATTTT
few	.	TRBV10-3	TRBJ2-1	CAIRGFSYNEQFF	TGTGCCATCAGGGGATTCTCCTACAATGAGCAGTTCTTC
many	TRBD2	TRBV12-3/TRBV12-4	TRBJ2-5	CATTPSSGTQETQYF	TGTGCCACCACCCCCTCTAGCGGGACCCAAGAGACCCAGTACTTC
many	.	TRBV5-1	TRBJ2-3	CASSSGTDSSTDTQYF	TGCGCCAGCAGCTCCGGGACCGACTCTAGCACAGATACGCAGTATTTT
many	.	TRBV27	TRBJ2-3	CASSWTGTLADTQYF	TGTGCCAGCAGTTGGACCGGGACGCTGGCCGATACGCAGTATTTT
few	.	TRBV19	TRBJ1-1	CASRDPVRTEAFF	TGTGCCAGTAGAGATCCGGTACGGACTGAAGCTTTCTTT
.	.	TRBV4-1	TRBJ1-4	CASSQVAGNEKLFF	TGCGCCAGCAGCCAAGTGGCCGGGAACGAAAAACTGTTTTTT
.	TRBD1	TRBV3-1	TRBJ2-7	CASEGTGGAYSGYEQYF	TGTGCCAGCGAAGGGACAGGGGGCGCATACTCAGGCTACGAGCAGTACTTC
few	.	TRBV19	TRBJ2-4	CASSWRDIDIQYF	TGTGCCAGTAGTTGGAGGGACATAGACATTCAGTACTTC
.	.	TRBV9	TRBJ2-3	CASSVRAAASGTDTQYF	TGTGCCAGCAGCGTCCGAGCGGCGGCGTCCGGCACAGATACGCAGTATTTT
few	.	TRBV2	TRBJ2-4	CASSVRQGFKNIQYF	TGTGCCAGCAGTGTAAGGCAGGGGTTCAAAAACATTCAGTACTTC
few	.	TRBV27	TRBJ1-1	CASRPRGGFTEAFF	TGTGCCAGCAGGCCTCGGGGGGGATTCACTGAAGCTTTCTTT
few	TRBD2	TRBV20-1	TRBJ2-1	CSATGLADEYNEQFF	TGCAGTGCTACGGGACTAGCGGACGAATACAATGAGCAGTTCTTC
many	.	TRBV27	TRBJ1-1	CASSLKPGWTEAFF	TGTGCCAGCAGTCTGAAGCCGGGGTGGACTGAAGCTTTCTTT
.	.	TRBV27	TRBJ1-5	CASKPRNNQPQHF	TGTGCCAGCAAGCCACGGAATAATCAGCCCCAGCATTTT
.	TRBD2	TRBV7-9	TRBJ2-5	CASSLSLGLAGGVTETQYF	TGTGCCAGCAGCTTATCTTTAGGACTAGCGGGAGGAGTGACGGAGACCCAGTACTTC
few	.	TRBV10-2	TRBJ2-7	CASSDGWHSSYEQYF	TGCGCCAGCAGTGACGGGTGGCACAGCTCCTACGAGCAGTACTTC
many	TRBD1	TRBV5-1	TRBJ1-2	CASSIGQGNGYTF	TGCGCCAGCAGCATCGGACAGGGGAATGGCTACACCTTC
.	.	TRBV5-6	TRBJ2-1	CASSKTTHGLRGEQFF	TGTGCCAGCAGCAAGACGACTCATGGTCTGCGGGGTGAGCAGTTCTTC
few	TRBD1	TRBV20-1	TRBJ2-4	CSAREGTENIQYF	TGCAGTGCTAGAGAAGGGACAGAAAACATTCAGTACTTC
few	TRBD2	TRBV10-3	TRBJ2-1	CAISALLAENNEQFF	TGTGCCATCAGTGCCTTACTAGCGGAAAACAATGAGCAGTTCTTC
many	TRBD2	TRBV15	TRBJ2-1	CATSRDRQLAAGNEQFF	TGTGCCACCAGCAGAGATCGACAGCTAGCGGCCGGGAATGAGCAGTTCTTC
.	TRBD1	TRBV9	TRBJ1-1	CASSATGGNTEAFF	TGTGCCAGCAGCGCGACAGGGGGGAACACTGAAGCTTTCTTT
few	.	TRBV27	TRBJ1-4	CASHPGRAVHEKLFF	TGTGCCAGTCACCCAGGCAGGGCAGTACATGAAAAACTGTTTTTT
.	TRBD1	TRBV24-1	TRBJ2-5	CATSDTGQAGLETQYF	TGTGCCACCAGTGACACGGGACAGGCGGGATTAGAGACCCAGTACTTC
.	.	TRBV30	TRBJ2-7	CAWSVGGDEQCF	TGTGCCTGGAGTGTAGGAGGAGACGAGCAGTGCTTC
.	TRBD1	TRBV7-2	TRBJ2-7	CASSPYRGPYEQYF	TGTGCCAGCAGCCCCTACAGGGGACCGTACGAGCAGTACTTC
.	.	TRBV3-1	TRBJ1-2	CASSRTGAPYGYTF	TGTGCCAGCAGCCGAACAGGTGCCCCTTATGGCTACACCTTC
.	.	TRBV7-8	TRBJ1-1	CASSLGGASEAFF	TGTGCCAGCAGCTTAGGCGGGGCTTCTGAAGCTTTCTTT
.	.	TRBV5-1	TRBJ1-2	CASSQAGPDYGYTF	TGCGCCAGCAGTCAGGCGGGACCTGACTATGGCTACACCTTC
.	.	TRBV18	TRBJ1-1	CASSRTPGYSLSGGTEAFF	TGTGCCAGCTCACGAACACCGGGGTACAGCCTCTCCGGGGGCACTGAAGCTTTCTTT
.	.	TRBV29-1	TRBJ2-7	CSTLEGASDEQYF	TGCAGCACACTGGAGGGGGCTAGCGACGAGCAGTACTTC
.	TRBD2	TRBV20-1	TRBJ2-7	CSATPGLAGEEQYF	TGCAGTGCTACGCCGGGACTAGCGGGAGAGGAGCAGTACTTC
.	TRBD1	TRBV6-5	TRBJ1-5	CASRYRGSNQPQHF	TGTGCCAGCCGTTACAGGGGAAGCAATCAGCCCCAGCATTTT
many	.	TRBV11-2	TRBJ2-7	CASSLDLSRRSYEQYF	TGTGCCAGCAGCTTAGATCTTTCGAGGCGTTCCTACGAGCAGTACTTC
many	.	TRBV7-9	TRBJ2-1	CASSLEPVYEQFF	TGTGCCAGCAGCTTAGAACCGGTCTATGAGCAGTTCTTC
many	TRBD2	TRBV20-1	TRBJ2-5	CSARTSGSETQYF	TGCAGTGCTAGAACTAGCGGGAGTGAGACCCAGTACTTC
many	.	TRBV30	TRBJ1-1	CAWRYGTSTEAFF	TGTGCCTGGCGATATGGAACGAGCACTGAAGCTTTCTTT
.	TRBD2	TRBV20-1	TRBJ2-7	CSARTSGRLRYEQYF	TGCAGTGCCAGGACTAGCGGGAGGCTTCGCTACGAGCAGTACTTC
.	TRBD2	TRBV7-3	TRBJ2-1	CASSFSSGSSNEQFF	TGTGCCAGCAGCTTCTCTAGCGGGAGTTCCAATGAGCAGTTCTTC
.	.	TRBV10-1	TRBJ2-1	CASSPGTSVGEQFF	TGCGCCAGCAGTCCCGGGACGTCGGTCGGTGAGCAGTTCTTC
many	TRBD1	TRBV5-1	TRBJ2-7	CASSLDRQGLYEQYF	TGCGCCAGCAGCTTGGATCGACAGGGGCTCTACGAGCAGTACTTC
few	.	TRBV6-2/TRBV6-3	TRBJ2-1	CASSGLQTTYPNNEQFF	TGTGCCAGCAGTGGACTCCAGACTACCTACCCTAACAATGAGCAGTTCTTC
many	TRBD1	TRBV24-1	TRBJ2-7	CATSDSGTGVWEQYF	TGTGCCACCAGTGATTCCGGGACAGGGGTCTGGGAGCAGTACTTC
.	TRBD1	TRBV6-5	TRBJ1-2	CASSYGTGTTF	TGTGCCAGCAGTTACGGGACAGGCACAACCTTC
.	.	TRBV5-1	TRBJ1-3	CASSLVGRLAGNTIYF	TGCGCCAGCAGCTTGGTTGGCAGGTTGGCTGGAAACACCATATATTTT
many	.	TRBV12-3/TRBV12-4	TRBJ2-1	CASSSAYLGAMRNEQFF	TGTGCCAGCAGTTCTGCGTATCTTGGGGCGATGCGCAATGAGCAGTTCTTC